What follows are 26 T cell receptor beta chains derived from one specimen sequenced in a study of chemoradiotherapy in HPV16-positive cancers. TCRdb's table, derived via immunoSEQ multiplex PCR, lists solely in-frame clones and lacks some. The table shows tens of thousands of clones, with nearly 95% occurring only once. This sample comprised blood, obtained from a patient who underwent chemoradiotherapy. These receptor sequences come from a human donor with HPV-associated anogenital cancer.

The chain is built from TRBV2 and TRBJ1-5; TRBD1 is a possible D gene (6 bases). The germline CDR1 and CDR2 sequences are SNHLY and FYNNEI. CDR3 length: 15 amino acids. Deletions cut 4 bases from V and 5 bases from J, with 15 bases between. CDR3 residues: CASSVRGGRDQPQHF. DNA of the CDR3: TGTGCCAGCAGTGTGAGAGGGGGGAGAGATCAGCCCCAGCATTTT.

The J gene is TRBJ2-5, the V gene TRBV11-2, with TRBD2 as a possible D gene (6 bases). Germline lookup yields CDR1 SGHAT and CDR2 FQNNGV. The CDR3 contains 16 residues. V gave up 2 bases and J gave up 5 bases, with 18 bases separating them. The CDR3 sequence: CASSLWEETLLETQYF. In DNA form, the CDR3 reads TGTGCCAGCAGCTTATGGGAGGAAACGCTATTGGAGACCCAGTACTTC.

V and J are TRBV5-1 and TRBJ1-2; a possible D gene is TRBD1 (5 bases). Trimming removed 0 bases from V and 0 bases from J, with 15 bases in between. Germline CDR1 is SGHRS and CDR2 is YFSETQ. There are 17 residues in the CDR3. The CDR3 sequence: CASSLGGTTKPNYGYTF. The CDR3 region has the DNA TGCGCCAGCAGCTTGGGAGGGACTACGAAACCTAACTATGGCTACACCTTC. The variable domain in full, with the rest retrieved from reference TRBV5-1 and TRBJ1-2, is KAGVTQTPRYLIKTRGQQVTLSCSPISGHRSVSWYQQTPGQGLQFLFEYFSETQRNKGNFPGRFSGRQFSNSRSEMNVSTLELGDSALYLCASSLGGTTKPNYGYTFGSGTRLTVV.

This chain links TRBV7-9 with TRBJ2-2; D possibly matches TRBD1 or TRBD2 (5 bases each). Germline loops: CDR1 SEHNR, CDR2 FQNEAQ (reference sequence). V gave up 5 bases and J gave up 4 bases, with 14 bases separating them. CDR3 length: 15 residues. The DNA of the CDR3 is TGTGCCAGCAGCATGGGACGGATTCCCACCGGGGAGCTGTTTTTT. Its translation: CASSMGRIPTGELFF.

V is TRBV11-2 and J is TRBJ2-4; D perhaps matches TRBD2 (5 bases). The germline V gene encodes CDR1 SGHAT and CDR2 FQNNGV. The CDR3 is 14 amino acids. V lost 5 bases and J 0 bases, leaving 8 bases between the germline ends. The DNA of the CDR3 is TGTGCCAGCAGCGCCGGACTAGCCAAAAACATTCAGTACTTC. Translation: CASSAGLAKNIQYF.

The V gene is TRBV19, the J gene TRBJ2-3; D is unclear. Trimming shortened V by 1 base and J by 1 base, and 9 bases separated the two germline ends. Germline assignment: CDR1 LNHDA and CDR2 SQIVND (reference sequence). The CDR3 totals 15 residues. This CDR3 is CASSIGLGGTDTQYF. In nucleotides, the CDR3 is TGTGCCAGTAGTATAGGGCTCGGAGGCACAGATACGCAGTATTTT.

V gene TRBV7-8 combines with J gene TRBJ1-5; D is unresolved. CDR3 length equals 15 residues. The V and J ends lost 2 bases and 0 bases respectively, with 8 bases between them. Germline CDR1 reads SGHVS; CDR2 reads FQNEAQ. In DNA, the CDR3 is TGTGCCAGCAGCTTATTAGGGTATAGCAATCAGCCCCAGCATTTT. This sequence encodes CASSLLGYSNQPQHF.

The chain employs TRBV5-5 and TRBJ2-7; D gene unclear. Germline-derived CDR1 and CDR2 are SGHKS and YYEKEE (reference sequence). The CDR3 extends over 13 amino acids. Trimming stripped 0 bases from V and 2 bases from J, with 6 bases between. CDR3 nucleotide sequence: TGTGCCAGCAGCTTGGACCTTCCCTACGAGCAGTACTTC. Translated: CASSLDLPYEQYF.

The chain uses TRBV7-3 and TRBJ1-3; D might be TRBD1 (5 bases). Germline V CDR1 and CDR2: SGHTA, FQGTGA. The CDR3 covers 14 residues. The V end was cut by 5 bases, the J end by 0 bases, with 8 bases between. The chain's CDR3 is CASSPGPSGNTIYF. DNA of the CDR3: TGTGCCAGCAGCCCGGGGCCCTCTGGAAACACCATATATTTT.

The CDR3 DNA reads TGTGCCAGCAAAACAGGAAACACCTATGGCTACACCTTC. It yields the protein CASKTGNTYGYTF. The chain couples TRBV19 to TRBJ1-2, with TRBD1 as a possible D gene (5 bases). Trimming shortened V by 9 bases and J by 4 bases, and 15 bases separated the two germline ends. From germline, CDR1 is LNHDA and CDR2 SQIVND (reference sequence). The CDR3 sequence is 13 residues long.

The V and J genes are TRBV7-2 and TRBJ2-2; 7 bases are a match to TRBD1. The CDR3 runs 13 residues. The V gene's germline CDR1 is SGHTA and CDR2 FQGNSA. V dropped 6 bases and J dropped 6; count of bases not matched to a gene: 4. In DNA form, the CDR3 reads TGTGCCAGCAGGAACAGGGGTTCCGGGGAGCTGTTTTTT. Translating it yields CASRNRGSGELFF.

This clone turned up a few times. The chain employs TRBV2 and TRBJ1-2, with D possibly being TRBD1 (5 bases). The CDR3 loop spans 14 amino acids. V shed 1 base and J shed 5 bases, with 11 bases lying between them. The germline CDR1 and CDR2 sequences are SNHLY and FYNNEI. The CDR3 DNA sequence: TGTGCCAGCAGTGAAGGGGGGGTCGGGTATGGCTACACCTTC. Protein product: CASSEGGVGYGYTF.

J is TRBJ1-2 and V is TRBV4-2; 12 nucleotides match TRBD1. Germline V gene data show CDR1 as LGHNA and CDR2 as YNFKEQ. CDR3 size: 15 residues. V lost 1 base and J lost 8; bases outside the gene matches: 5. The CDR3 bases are TGTGCCAGCAGCCAAGTCGGGACAGGGGGCAGAGGCTACACCTTC. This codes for CASSQVGTGGRGYTF.

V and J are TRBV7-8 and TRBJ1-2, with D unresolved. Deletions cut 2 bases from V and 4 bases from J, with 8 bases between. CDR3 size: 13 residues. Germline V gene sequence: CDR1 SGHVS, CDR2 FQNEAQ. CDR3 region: CASSLYSTYGYTF. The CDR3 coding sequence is TGTGCCAGCAGCTTATACTCGACCTATGGCTACACCTTC.

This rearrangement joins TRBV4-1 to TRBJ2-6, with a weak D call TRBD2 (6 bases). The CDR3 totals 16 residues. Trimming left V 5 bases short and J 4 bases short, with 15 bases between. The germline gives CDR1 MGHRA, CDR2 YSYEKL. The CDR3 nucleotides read TGCGCCAGCAGCTATTCAGGGACTCCCGGGGCCAACGTCCTGACTTTC. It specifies CASSYSGTPGANVLTF.

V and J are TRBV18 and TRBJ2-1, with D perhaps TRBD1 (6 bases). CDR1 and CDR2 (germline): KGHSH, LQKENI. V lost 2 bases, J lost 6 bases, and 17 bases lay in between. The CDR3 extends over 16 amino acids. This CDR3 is CASSPFGQLRSNEQFF. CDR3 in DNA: TGTGCCAGCTCACCATTTGGACAGCTCCGGAGCAATGAGCAGTTCTTC.

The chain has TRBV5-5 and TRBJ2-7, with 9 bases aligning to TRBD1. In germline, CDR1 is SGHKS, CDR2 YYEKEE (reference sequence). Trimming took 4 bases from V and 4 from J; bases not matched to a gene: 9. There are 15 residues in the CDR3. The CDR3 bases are TGTGCCAGCAGCCTTTCCCGACAGGGGGTTTACGAGCAGTACTTC. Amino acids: CASSLSRQGVYEQYF.

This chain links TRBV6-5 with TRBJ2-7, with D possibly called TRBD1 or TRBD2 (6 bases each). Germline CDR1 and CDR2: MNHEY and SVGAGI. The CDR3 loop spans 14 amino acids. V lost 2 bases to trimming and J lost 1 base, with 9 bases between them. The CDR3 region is CASSYRGRSYEQYF. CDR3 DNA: TGTGCCAGCAGTTACCGGGGGCGATCCTACGAGCAGTACTTC.

The CDR3 nucleotides are TGTGCCAGCAGCTCGGACCCCATGGGTCAGGATAATTCACCCCTCCACTTT. Amino acid sequence: CASSSDPMGQDNSPLHF. This chain joins TRBV25-1 and TRBJ1-6, with D uncertain. Trimming left V 6 bases short and J 5 bases short, with 20 bases between. CDR1 MGHDK and CDR2 SYGVNS come from the germline V gene. This CDR3 region has 17 residues. Together with reference TRBV25-1 and TRBJ1-6, the CDR3 gives the full variable domain: EADIYQTPRYLVIGTGKKITLECSQTMGHDKMYWYQQDPGMELHLIHYSYGVNSTEKGDLSSESTVSRIRTEHFPLTLESARPSHTSQYLCASSSDPMGQDNSPLHFGNGTRLTVT.

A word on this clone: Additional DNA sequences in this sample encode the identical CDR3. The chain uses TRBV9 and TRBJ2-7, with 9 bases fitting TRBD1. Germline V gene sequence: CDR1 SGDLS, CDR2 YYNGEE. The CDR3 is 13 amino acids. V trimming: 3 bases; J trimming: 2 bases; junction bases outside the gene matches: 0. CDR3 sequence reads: CASSGQGAYEQYF. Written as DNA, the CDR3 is TGTGCCAGCAGCGGACAGGGGGCCTACGAGCAGTACTTC.

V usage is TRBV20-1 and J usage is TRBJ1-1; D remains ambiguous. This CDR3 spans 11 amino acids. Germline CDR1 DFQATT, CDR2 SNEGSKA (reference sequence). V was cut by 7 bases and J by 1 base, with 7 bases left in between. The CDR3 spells CSVPWNTEAFF. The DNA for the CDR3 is TGCAGTGTGCCCTGGAACACTGAAGCTTTCTTT.

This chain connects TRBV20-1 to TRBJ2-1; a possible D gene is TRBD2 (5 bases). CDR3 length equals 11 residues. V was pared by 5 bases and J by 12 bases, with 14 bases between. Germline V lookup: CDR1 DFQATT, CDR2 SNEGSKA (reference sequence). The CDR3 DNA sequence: TGCAGTGCTGAGGGAGCAGGAGGGCAGTTCTTC. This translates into CSAEGAGGQFF.

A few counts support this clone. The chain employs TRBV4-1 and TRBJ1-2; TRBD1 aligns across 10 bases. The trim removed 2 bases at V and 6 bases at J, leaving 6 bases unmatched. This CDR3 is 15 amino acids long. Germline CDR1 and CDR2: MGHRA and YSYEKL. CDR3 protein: CASSQPRQGAHGYTF. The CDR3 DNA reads TGCGCCAGCAGCCAACCCAGACAGGGGGCGCATGGCTACACCTTC.

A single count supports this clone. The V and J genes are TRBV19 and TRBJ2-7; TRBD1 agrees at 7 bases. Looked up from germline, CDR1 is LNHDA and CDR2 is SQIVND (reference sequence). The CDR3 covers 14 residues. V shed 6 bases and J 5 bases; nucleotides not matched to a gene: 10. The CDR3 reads CASSPTGLWHEQYF. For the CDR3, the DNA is TGTGCCAGTAGCCCGACAGGGTTGTGGCACGAGCAGTACTTC.

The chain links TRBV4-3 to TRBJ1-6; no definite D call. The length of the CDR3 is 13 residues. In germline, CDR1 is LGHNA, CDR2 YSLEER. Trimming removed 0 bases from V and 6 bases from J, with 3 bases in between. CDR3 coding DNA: TGCGCCAGCAGCCAAGACAGTAATTCACCCCTCCACTTT. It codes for CASSQDSNSPLHF.

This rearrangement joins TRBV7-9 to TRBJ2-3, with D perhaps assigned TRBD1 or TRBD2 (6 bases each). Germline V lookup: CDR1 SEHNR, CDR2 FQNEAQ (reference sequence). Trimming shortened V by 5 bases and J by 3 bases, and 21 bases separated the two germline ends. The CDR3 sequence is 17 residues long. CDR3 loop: CASSPAGGGRPTDTQYF. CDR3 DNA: TGTGCCAGCAGCCCCGCCGGAGGGGGACGGCCAACAGATACGCAGTATTTT.